The 6 T cell receptor beta chains below all came from one sample that was sequenced in a study of blood T cell repertoires in COVID-19. The table came from immunoSEQ multiplex PCR; TCRdb's copy has only in-frame clones and leaves some out. Of 110,000 to 150,000 clones listed, about 89% are singletons. The sequenced sample consisted of peripheral blood. These TCRs come from a man between 60 and 75 years old with active or convalescent COVID-19.

The gene calls are TRBV9 and TRBJ2-1; 11 bases fit TRBD2. There are 15 residues in the CDR3. Germline CDR1 reads SGDLS; CDR2 reads YYNGEE. With 3 bases clipped from V and 4 bases from J, the junction kept 3 bases outside the gene matches. The CDR3 sequence is CASSERLAGYNEQFF. CDR3 bases: TGTGCCAGCAGCGAGCGACTAGCGGGGTACAATGAGCAGTTCTTC.

This clone appeared a single time. The chain joins TRBV28 to TRBJ2-5, with TRBD2 identical over 7 bases. Germline V gene sequence: CDR1 MDHEN, CDR2 SYDVKM. This CDR3 comprises 14 residues. V shed 1 base, J shed 9 bases, and the junction held 8 bases outside the gene matches. The CDR3 is CASSLFRGGWSQYF. In DNA form, the CDR3 reads TGTGCCAGCAGTTTATTCCGGGGAGGGTGGTCCCAGTACTTC. The variable domain in full, completed from reference TRBV28 and TRBJ2-5, reads DVKVTQSSRYLVKRTGEKVFLECVQDMDHENMFWYRQDPGLGLRLIYFSYDVKMKEKGDIPEGYSVSREKKERFSLILESASTNQTSMYLCASSLFRGGWSQYFGPGTRLLVL.

The rearrangement uses TRBV27 and TRBJ1-1; 10 nucleotides align to TRBD1. The V segment lost 6 bases and the J segment 11 bases; nucleotides outside the gene matches: 12. The germline V gene encodes CDR1 MNHEY and CDR2 SMNVEV (reference sequence). The CDR3 is made up of 14 amino acids. This CDR3 reads CASRVQTGGGSAFF. The CDR3 region has the DNA TGTGCCAGCAGGGTCCAGACAGGGGGCGGTTCGGCTTTCTTT.

The rearrangement joins TRBV30 to TRBJ2-2; D possibly corresponds to TRBD2 (6 bases). The V end was cut by 0 bases, the J end by 7 bases, with 15 bases between. The CDR3 extends over 15 amino acids. Germline lookup yields CDR1 GTSNPN and CDR2 SVGIG (reference sequence). The CDR3 DNA reads TGTGCCTGGAGTGTACTAGCCCATTGGGACGGGGAGCTGTTTTTT. Protein product: CAWSVLAHWDGELFF.

In its sample, this clone was seen once. This chain uses TRBV28 with TRBJ1-1; D unclear. The length of the CDR3 is 14 residues. Germline V lookup: CDR1 MDHEN, CDR2 SYDVKM. V was shortened by 2 bases and J by 0 bases, with 7 bases between the two germline ends. CDR3 DNA sequence: TGTGCCAGCAGTTTACCGGGGTTGAACACTGAAGCTTTCTTT. This sequence encodes CASSLPGLNTEAFF.

The V and J genes are TRBV7-2 and TRBJ1-5; 10 nucleotides match TRBD1. CDR3 length: 14 amino acids. V was pared by 6 bases and J by 1 base, with 0 bases of the junction left unmatched. Germline V lookup: CDR1 SGHTA, CDR2 FQGNSA. For the CDR3, the DNA is TGTGCCAGCAGGACAGGGGGCAGCAATCAGCCCCAGCATTTT. Translating it yields CASRTGGSNQPQHF.